The clone carrying this T cell receptor (beta chain) was seen just once. This specimen comes from a study of blood T cell repertoires in COVID-19. Study in general: The United States, Italy and Spain provided the acute and convalescent COVID-19 samples.

Generated by immunoSEQ multiplex PCR, the TCRdb table keeps only in-frame clones and is missing some. This table holds some 150,000 clones, over 75% found once. Trimming took 1 base from V and 0 from J, leaving 12 bases between them. In germline, CDR1 is LNHDA, CDR2 SQIVND (reference sequence). This CDR3 comprises 17 residues. The receptor was isolated from a human donor in a cohort sampled during active COVID-19. J is TRBJ1-4 and V is TRBV19; D is possibly TRBD1 (6 bases). The material sequenced was peripheral blood. CDR3 region: CASSIAAGVSTNEKLFF. CDR3 nucleotide sequence: TGTGCCAGTAGTATAGCGGCAGGGGTTTCAACTAATGAAAAACTGTTTTTT.